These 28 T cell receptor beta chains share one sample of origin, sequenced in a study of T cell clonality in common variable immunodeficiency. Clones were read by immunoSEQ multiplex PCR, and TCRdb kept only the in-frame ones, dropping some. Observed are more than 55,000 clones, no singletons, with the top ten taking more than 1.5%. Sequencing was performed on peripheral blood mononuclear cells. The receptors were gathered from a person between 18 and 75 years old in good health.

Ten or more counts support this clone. The DNA read from the CDR3 is TGCGCCAGCAGCTTTACTAGCGGGAGAACCGGGGAG. This gives the protein CASSFTSGRTGE. The CDR3 in its entirety is CASSFTSGRTGELFF. This rearrangement joins TRBV5-1 to TRBJ2-2; TRBD2 aligns across 11 bases. The missing CDR3 end, 3 residues past where the read stops, is filled in from the germline J gene. Germline values: CDR1 SGHRS, CDR2 YFSETQ. V lost 2 bases to trimming and J lost 5 bases; unmatched junction nucleotides: 2. The CDR3 sequence is 15 residues long.

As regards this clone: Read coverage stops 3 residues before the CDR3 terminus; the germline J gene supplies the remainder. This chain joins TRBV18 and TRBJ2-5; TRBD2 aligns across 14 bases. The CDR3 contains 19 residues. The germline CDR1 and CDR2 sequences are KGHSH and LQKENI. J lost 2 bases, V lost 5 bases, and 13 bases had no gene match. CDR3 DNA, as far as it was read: TGTGCCAGCTCAAGGACTAGCGGGAGGACGGGGGGAGGGCAAGAGACC. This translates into CASSRTSGRTGGGQET. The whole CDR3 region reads CASSRTSGRTGGGQETQYF.

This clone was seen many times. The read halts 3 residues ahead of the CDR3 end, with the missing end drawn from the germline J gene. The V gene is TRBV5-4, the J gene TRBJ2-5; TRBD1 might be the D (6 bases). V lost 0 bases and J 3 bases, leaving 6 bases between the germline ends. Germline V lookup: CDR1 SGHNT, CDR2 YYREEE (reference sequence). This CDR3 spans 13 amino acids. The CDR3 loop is CASSLDREETQYF. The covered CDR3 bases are TGTGCCAGCAGCTTGGACAGGGAAGAGACC.

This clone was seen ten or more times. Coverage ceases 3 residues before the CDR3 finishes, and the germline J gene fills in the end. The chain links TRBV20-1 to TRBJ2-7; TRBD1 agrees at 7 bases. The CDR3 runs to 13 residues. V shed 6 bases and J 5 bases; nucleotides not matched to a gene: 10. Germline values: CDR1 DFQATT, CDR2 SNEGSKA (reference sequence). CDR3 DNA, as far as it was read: TGCAGTGCGAAGCCGACAGGGAGAAACGAG. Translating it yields CSAKPTGRNE. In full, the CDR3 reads CSAKPTGRNEQYF.

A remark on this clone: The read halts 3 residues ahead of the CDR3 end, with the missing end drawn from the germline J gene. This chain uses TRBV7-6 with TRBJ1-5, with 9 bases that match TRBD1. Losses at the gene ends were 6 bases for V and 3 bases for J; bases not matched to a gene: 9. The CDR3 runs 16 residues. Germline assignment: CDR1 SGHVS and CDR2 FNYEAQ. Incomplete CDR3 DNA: TGTGCCAGCAGTCAACCCCGGGACAGGGCCAATCAGCCC. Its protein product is CASSQPRDRANQP. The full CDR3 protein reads CASSQPRDRANQPQHF. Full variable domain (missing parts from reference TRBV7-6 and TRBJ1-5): GAGVSQSPRYKVTKRGQDVALRCDPISGHVSLYWYRQALGQGPEFLTYFNYEAQQDKSGLPNDRFSAERPEGSISTLTIQRTEQRDSAMYRCASSQPRDRANQPQHFGDGTRLSIL.

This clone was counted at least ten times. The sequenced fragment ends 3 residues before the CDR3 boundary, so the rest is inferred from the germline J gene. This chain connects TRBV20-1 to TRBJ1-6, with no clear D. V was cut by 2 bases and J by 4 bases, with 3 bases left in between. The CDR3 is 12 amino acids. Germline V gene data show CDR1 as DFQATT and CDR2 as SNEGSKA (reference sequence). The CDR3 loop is CSARQYNSPLHF. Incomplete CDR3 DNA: TGCAGTGCTAGACAGTATAATTCACCC.

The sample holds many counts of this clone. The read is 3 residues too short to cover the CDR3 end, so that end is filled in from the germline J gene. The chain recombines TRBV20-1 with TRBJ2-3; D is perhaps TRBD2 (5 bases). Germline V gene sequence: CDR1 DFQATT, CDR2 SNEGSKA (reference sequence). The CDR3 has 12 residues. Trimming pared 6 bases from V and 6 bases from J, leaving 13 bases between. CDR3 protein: CSAAVVGDTQYF. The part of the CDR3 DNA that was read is TGCAGTGCAGCGGTAGTGGGTGATACG.

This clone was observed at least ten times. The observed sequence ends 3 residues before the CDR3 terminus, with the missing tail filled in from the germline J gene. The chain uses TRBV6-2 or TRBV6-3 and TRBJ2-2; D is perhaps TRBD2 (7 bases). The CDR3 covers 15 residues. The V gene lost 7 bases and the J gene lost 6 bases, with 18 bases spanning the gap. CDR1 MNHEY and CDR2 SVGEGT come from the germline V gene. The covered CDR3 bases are TGTGCCAGCACTACAGGGAGGGCTATCTCCGGGGAG. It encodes CASTTGRAISGE. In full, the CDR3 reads CASTTGRAISGELFF.

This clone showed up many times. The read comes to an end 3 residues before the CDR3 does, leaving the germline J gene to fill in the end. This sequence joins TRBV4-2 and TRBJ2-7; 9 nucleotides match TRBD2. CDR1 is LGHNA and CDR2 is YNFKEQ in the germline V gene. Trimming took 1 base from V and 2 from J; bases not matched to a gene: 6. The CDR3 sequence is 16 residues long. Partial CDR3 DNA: TGTGCCAGCAGCCAAGGATCGGGACTAGCAGCCTACGAG. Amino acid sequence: CASSQGSGLAAYE. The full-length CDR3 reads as CASSQGSGLAAYEQYF.

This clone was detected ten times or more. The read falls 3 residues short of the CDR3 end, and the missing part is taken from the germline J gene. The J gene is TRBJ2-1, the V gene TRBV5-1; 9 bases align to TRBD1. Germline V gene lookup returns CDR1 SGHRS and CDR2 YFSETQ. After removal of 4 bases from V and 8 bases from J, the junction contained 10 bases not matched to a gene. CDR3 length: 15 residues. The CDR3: CASSPSQGASYEQFF. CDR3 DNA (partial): TGCGCCAGCAGCCCATCACAGGGGGCGAGTTATGAG.

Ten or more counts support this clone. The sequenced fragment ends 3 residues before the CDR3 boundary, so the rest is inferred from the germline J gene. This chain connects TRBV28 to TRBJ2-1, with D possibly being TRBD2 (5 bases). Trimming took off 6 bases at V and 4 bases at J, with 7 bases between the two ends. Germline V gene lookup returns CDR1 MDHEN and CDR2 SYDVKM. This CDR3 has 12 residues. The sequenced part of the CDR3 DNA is TGTGCCAGCAGCGGACTGTACAATGAG. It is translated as CASSGLYNE. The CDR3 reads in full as CASSGLYNEQFF.

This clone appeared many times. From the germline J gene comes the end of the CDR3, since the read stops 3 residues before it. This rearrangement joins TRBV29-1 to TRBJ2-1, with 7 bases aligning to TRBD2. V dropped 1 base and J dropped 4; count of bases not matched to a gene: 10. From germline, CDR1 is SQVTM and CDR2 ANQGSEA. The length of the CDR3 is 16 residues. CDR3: CSVEGGLADLYNEQFF. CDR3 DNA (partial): TGCAGCGTTGAAGGAGGCCTAGCGGATTTATACAATGAG.

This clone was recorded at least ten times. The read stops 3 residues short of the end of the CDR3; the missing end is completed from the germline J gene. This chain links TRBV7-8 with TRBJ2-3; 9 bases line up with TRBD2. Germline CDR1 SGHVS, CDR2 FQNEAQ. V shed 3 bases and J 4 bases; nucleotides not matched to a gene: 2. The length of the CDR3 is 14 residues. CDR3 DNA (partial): TGTGCCAGCAGCTTCGGCGGGAGGGCAGATACG. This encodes CASSFGGRADT. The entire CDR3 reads CASSFGGRADTQYF.

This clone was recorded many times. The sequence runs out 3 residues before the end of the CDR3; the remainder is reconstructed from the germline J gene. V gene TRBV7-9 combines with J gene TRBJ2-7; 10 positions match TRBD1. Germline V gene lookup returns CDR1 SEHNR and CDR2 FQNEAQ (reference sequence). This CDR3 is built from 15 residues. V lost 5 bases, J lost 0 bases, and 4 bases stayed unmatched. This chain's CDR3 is CASSPDRGSSYEQYF. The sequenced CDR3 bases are TGTGCCAGCAGCCCGGACAGGGGGAGCTCCTACGAG. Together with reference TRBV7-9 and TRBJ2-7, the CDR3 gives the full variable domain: DTGVSQNPRHKITKRGQNVTFRCDPISEHNRLYWYRQTLGQGPEFLTYFQNEAQLEKSRLLSDRFSAERPKGSFSTLEIQRTEQGDSAMYLCASSPDRGSSYEQYFGPGTRLTVT.

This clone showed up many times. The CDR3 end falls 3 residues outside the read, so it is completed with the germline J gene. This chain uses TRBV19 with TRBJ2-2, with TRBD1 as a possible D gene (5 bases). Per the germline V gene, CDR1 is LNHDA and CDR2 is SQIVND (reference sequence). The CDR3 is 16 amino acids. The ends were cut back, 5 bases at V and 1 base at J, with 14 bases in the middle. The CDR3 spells CASSSARVLNTGELFF. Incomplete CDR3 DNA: TGTGCCAGTAGTTCAGCCAGGGTCCTGAACACCGGGGAG.

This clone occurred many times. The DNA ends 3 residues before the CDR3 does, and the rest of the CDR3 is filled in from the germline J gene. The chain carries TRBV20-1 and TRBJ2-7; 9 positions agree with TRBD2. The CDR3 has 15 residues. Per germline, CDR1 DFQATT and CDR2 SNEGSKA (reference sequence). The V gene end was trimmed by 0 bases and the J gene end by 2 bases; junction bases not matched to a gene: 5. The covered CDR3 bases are TGCAGTGCTAGAGATATCCTAGCGGGAACCTACGAG. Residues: CSARDILAGTYE. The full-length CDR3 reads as CSARDILAGTYEQYF.

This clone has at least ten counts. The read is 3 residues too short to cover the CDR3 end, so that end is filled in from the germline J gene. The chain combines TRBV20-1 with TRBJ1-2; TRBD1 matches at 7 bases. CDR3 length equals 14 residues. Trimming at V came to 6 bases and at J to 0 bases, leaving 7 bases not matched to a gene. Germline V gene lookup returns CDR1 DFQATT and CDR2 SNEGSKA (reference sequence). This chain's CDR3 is CSATRGRANYGYTF. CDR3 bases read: TGCAGTGCCACGAGGGGGCGGGCTAACTATGGC.

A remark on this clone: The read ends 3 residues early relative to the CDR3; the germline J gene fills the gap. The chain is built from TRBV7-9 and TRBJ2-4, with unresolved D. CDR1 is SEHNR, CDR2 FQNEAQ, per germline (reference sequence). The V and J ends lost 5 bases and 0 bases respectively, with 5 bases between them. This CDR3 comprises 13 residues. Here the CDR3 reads CASSPLAKNIQYF. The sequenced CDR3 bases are TGTGCCAGCAGCCCCTTAGCCAAAAACATT.

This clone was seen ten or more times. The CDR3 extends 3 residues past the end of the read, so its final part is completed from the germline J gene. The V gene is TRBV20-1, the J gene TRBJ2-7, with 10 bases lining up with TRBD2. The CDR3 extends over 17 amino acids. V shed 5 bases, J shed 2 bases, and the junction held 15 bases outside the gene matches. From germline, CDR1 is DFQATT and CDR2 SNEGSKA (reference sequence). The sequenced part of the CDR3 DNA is TGCAGTGCTTACCTCGGACAGGGAGGACTAGCGGCCTACGAG. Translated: CSAYLGQGGLAAYE. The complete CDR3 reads CSAYLGQGGLAAYEQYF.

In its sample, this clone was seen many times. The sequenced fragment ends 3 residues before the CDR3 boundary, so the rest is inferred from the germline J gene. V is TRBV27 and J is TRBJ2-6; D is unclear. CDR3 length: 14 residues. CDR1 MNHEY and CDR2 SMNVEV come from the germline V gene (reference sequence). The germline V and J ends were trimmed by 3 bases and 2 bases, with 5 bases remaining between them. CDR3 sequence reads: CASSFKAGANVLTF. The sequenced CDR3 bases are TGTGCCAGCAGTTTTAAGGCTGGGGCCAACGTC.

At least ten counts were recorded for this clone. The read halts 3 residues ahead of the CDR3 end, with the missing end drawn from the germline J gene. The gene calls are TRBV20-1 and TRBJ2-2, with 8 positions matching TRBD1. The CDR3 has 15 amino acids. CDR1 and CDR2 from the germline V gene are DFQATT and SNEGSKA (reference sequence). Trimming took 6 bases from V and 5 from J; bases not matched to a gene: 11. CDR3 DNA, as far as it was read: TGCAGTGCCAAGGGTCAGGGGGCATCTACCGGGGAG. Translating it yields CSAKGQGASTGE. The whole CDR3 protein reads CSAKGQGASTGELFF.

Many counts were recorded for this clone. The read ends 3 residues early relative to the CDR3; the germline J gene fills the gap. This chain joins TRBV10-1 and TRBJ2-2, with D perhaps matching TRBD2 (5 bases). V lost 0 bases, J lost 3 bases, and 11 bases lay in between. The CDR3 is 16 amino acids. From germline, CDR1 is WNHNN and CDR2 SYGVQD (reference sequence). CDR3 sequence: CASSESRGRDTGELFF. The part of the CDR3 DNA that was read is TGCGCCAGCAGTGAGTCAAGAGGGCGTGACACCGGGGAG.

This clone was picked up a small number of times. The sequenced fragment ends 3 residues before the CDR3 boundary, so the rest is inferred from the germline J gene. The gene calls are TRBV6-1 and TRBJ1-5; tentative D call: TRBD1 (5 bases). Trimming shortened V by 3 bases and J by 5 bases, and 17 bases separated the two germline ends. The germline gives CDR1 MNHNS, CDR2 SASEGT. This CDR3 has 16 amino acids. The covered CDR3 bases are TGTGCCAGCAGTGATCTGGCGGGGGGTGTACATCAGCCC. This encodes CASSDLAGGVHQP. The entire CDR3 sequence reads CASSDLAGGVHQPQHF.

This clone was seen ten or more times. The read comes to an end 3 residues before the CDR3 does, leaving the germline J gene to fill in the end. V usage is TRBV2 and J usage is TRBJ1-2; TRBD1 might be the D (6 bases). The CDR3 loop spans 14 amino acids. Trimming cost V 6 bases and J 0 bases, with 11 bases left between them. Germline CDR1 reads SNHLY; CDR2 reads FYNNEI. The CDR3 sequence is CASSFQGTNYGYTF. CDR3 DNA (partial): TGTGCCAGCAGCTTCCAGGGGACTAACTATGGC.

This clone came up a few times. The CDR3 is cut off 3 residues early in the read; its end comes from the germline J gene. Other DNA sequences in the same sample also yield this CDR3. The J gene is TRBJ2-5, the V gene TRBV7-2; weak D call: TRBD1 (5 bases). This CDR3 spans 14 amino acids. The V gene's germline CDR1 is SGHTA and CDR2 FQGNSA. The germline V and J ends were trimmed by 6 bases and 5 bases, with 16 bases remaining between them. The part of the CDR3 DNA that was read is TGTGCCAGCAGAATTCAGGGTGTCCAGGAGACC. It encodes CASRIQGVQET. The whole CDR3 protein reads CASRIQGVQETQYF.

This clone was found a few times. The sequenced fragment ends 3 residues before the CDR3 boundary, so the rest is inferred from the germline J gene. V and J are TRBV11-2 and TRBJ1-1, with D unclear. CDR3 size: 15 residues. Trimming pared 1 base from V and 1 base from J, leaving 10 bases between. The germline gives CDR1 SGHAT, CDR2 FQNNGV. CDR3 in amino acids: CASSLVRGGNTEAFF. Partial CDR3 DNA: TGTGCCAGCAGCTTAGTACGCGGCGGGAACACTGAA. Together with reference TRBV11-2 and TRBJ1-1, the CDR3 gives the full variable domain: EAGVAQSPRYKIIEKRQSVAFWCNPISGHATLYWYQQILGQGPKLLIQFQNNGVVDDSQLPKDRFSAERLKGVDSTLKIQPAKLEDSAVYLCASSLVRGGNTEAFFGQGTRLTVV.

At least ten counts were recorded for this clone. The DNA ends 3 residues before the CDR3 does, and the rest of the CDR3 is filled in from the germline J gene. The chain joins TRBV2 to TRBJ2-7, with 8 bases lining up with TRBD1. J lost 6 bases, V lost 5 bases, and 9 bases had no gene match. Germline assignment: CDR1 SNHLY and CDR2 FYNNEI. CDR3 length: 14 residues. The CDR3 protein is CASSTDRVRLEQYF. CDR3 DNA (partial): TGTGCCAGCAGTACGGACAGGGTCCGTCTCGAG.

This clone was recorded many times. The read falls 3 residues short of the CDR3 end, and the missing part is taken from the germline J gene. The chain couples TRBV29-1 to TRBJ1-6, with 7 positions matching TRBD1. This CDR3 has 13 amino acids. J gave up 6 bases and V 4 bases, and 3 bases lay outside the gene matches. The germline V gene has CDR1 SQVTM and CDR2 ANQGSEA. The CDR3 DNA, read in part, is TGCAGCGTTGTGGAGGGGGCTAATTCACCC. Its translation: CSVVEGANSP. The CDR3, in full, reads CSVVEGANSPLHF.